The next 32 T cell receptor beta chains were all read from a single sample in a study of technical replicates of blood from a few donors. Using immunoSEQ multiplex PCR, the repertoire was profiled, and TCRdb retains in-frame clones only, with some absent. The sample holds some 91,000 clones; approximately 94% are singletons and the top ten take about 0.24%. Source material: T cells isolated from PBMCs. The receptors were gathered from a human donor in good health.

This chain links TRBV4-2 with TRBJ1-6, with 9 positions matching TRBD1. Trimming at V came to 0 bases and at J to 6 bases, leaving 3 bases not matched to a gene. The CDR3 is made up of 16 amino acids. The germline V gene has CDR1 LGHNA and CDR2 YNFKEQ. The CDR3 DNA follows: TGTGCCAGCAGCCAAGAAGGACAGGGGAGTAATTCACCCCTCCACTTT. This codes for CASSQEGQGSNSPLHF.

This chain joins TRBV27 and TRBJ1-1; 7 positions match TRBD1. V lost 1 base, J lost 5 bases, and 10 bases stayed unmatched. The CDR3 has 16 amino acids. The germline V gene has CDR1 MNHEY and CDR2 SMNVEV (reference sequence). The DNA of the CDR3 is TGTGCCAGCAGTTTATATGGGGACAGTCGCTATACTGAAGCTTTCTTT. This codes for CASSLYGDSRYTEAFF.

J is TRBJ1-3 and V is TRBV28, with D perhaps TRBD1 (5 bases). CDR1 and CDR2 from the germline V gene are MDHEN and SYDVKM. The CDR3 runs 16 residues. V was clipped by 10 bases and J by 8 bases, with 27 bases between them. DNA of the CDR3: TGTGCCACTTGGGGGGGGACTCCCTCGTGGGGGGACACCATATATTTT. Protein sequence: CATWGGTPSWGDTIYF.

The CDR3 here is CASTFDRSSYNEQFF. Here the CDR3 DNA reads TGTGCCAGCACCTTCGACAGGAGCTCCTACAATGAGCAGTTCTTC. V gene TRBV7-9 combines with J gene TRBJ2-1; possible D gene TRBD1, 6 bases. Germline values: CDR1 SEHNR, CDR2 FQNEAQ (reference sequence). The CDR3 sequence is 15 residues long. V lost 7 bases and J 0 bases, leaving 13 bases between the germline ends.

The chain combines TRBV5-1 with TRBJ2-1; D is possibly TRBD1 (6 bases). The V and J ends lost 0 bases and 13 bases respectively, with 8 bases between them. Germline loops: CDR1 SGHRS, CDR2 YFSETQ. This CDR3 has 11 amino acids. This CDR3 is CASSLDRDQFF. The CDR3 DNA sequence: TGCGCCAGCAGCTTGGACAGGGATCAGTTCTTC.

This rearrangement joins TRBV5-1 to TRBJ2-7; possibly TRBD1 for D (5 bases). The germline V gene has CDR1 SGHRS and CDR2 YFSETQ. Trimming pared 0 bases from V and 3 bases from J, leaving 10 bases between. CDR3 length equals 14 residues. The CDR3: CASSLVQGFYEQYF. CDR3 coding DNA: TGCGCCAGCAGCTTGGTTCAGGGATTCTACGAGCAGTACTTC.

The chain has TRBV10-3 and TRBJ2-1, with D possibly being TRBD2 (7 bases). CDR3 size: 16 residues. With 8 bases removed from V and 8 bases from J, the gap between germline ends came to 25 bases. The germline V gene has CDR1 ENHRY and CDR2 SYGVKD. The CDR3 is CAIDARLGGASHEQFF. CDR3 coding DNA: TGTGCCATCGACGCCAGGCTGGGGGGGGCATCCCATGAGCAGTTCTTC.

V and J are TRBV29-1 and TRBJ1-2; possibly TRBD1 for D (6 bases). The V and J ends lost 8 bases and 4 bases respectively, with 20 bases between them. The V gene's germline CDR1 is SQVTM and CDR2 ANQGSEA. The CDR3 runs to 14 residues. The DNA for the CDR3 is TGCAGCTCCCGTCCGTTAGACAGGCCCTATGGCTACACCTTC. This codes for CSSRPLDRPYGYTF.

With respect to this clone: This specimen includes other DNA sequences encoding the same CDR3. The chain uses TRBV5-1 and TRBJ1-2; D perhaps matches TRBD1 (5 bases). V was clipped by 0 bases and J by 3 bases, with 12 bases between them. Per the germline V gene, CDR1 is SGHRS and CDR2 is YFSETQ. The CDR3 length is 15 residues. CDR3 region: CASSLGQGRDYGYTF. For the CDR3, the DNA is TGCGCCAGCAGCTTGGGGCAGGGTCGGGACTATGGCTACACCTTC.

The chain employs TRBV2 and TRBJ2-2; 13 bases align to TRBD2. CDR3 length equals 17 residues. In germline, CDR1 is SNHLY, CDR2 FYNNEI. V trimming: 7 bases; J trimming: 7 bases; junction bases outside the gene matches: 12. The CDR3 DNA sequence: TGTGCCAGCACAGTAACGTGGACTAGCGGGAGCAACGGGGAGCTGTTTTTT. Translation: CASTVTWTSGSNGELFF.

The chain joins TRBV7-2 to TRBJ2-3; 10 nucleotides agree with TRBD2. The CDR3 is made up of 14 amino acids. Germline V CDR1 and CDR2: SGHTA, FQGNSA. V shed 2 bases and J 8 bases; nucleotides not matched to a gene: 4. For the CDR3, the DNA is TGTGCCAGCAGCTTACCTAGCGGGGGAGGTACGCAGTATTTT. This sequence encodes CASSLPSGGGTQYF.

The chain employs TRBV11-3 and TRBJ2-1; D unclear. The CDR3 runs to 12 residues. Germline V gene data show CDR1 as SGHNT and CDR2 as YENEEA. The ends were cut back, 7 bases at V and 10 bases at J, with 14 bases in the middle. The CDR3 sequence is CASIKARGEQFF. CDR3 nucleotide sequence: TGTGCCAGCATCAAAGCTAGAGGAGAGCAGTTCTTC.

This chain connects TRBV5-1 to TRBJ1-5; a weak D match, TRBD1 (6 bases). Germline CDR1 reads SGHRS; CDR2 reads YFSETQ. V was shortened by 4 bases and J by 6 bases, with 20 bases between the two germline ends. There are 16 residues in the CDR3. CDR3 in amino acids: CASSIGPRGLAQPQHF. The CDR3 nucleotides are TGCGCCAGCAGCATAGGACCGAGGGGGTTAGCTCAGCCCCAGCATTTT.

The chain is built from TRBV27 and TRBJ2-1; no definite D call. Trimming removed 6 bases at V and 11 bases at J, with 14 bases between. CDR3 length equals 12 residues. Germline CDR1 MNHEY, CDR2 SMNVEV (reference sequence). CDR3 sequence (DNA): TGTGCCAGCAGCTCCGCCTCCTACCAGCAGTTCTTC. It is translated as CASSSASYQQFF.

This clone was counted a single time. This chain connects TRBV11-2 to TRBJ2-1; 8 bases align to TRBD2. The CDR3 is made up of 16 amino acids. The germline CDR1 and CDR2 sequences are SGHAT and FQNNGV. V gave up 7 bases and J gave up 4 bases; unmatched junction bases: 12. The CDR3 is CASTHTDREGYNEQFF. CDR3 in DNA: TGTGCCAGCACCCACACCGACCGGGAGGGTTACAATGAGCAGTTCTTC. The full variable domain, rest sourced from reference TRBV11-2 and TRBJ2-1, is EAGVAQSPRYKIIEKRQSVAFWCNPISGHATLYWYQQILGQGPKLLIQFQNNGVVDDSQLPKDRFSAERLKGVDSTLKIQPAKLEDSAVYLCASTHTDREGYNEQFFGPGTRLTVL.

This chain connects TRBV4-1 to TRBJ2-1, with 14 bases that match TRBD2. The CDR3 has 16 residues. Germline assignment: CDR1 MGHRA and CDR2 YSYEKL. V shed 6 bases, J shed 4 bases, and the junction held 5 bases outside the gene matches. The CDR3 loop is CASRGGLAGAYNEQFF. In DNA, the CDR3 is TGCGCCAGCAGGGGGGGACTAGCGGGGGCATACAATGAGCAGTTCTTC.

The chain has TRBV5-4 and TRBJ1-6, with no clear D. CDR1 is SGHNT, CDR2 YYREEE, per germline (reference sequence). CDR3 length: 15 amino acids. Trimming removed 2 bases from V and 0 bases from J, with 6 bases in between. The CDR3, as DNA: TGTGCCAGCAGCTTACGGAGCTCCTATAATTCACCCCTCCACTTT. It codes for CASSLRSSYNSPLHF.

The chain uses TRBV4-1 and TRBJ2-1; no clear D. The CDR3 runs to 14 residues. Germline assignment: CDR1 MGHRA and CDR2 YSYEKL. Trimming removed 1 base from V and 8 bases from J, with 12 bases in between. The CDR3, as DNA: TGCGCCAGCAGCCAAGTTTTCGCAGGCGATGAGCAGTTCTTC. Encoded protein: CASSQVFAGDEQFF.

V is TRBV4-2 and J is TRBJ2-2, with 9 bases fitting TRBD1. Germline CDR1 and CDR2: LGHNA and YNFKEQ. V shed 3 bases, J shed 5 bases, and the junction held 4 bases outside the gene matches. The CDR3 has 15 residues. The CDR3 region has the DNA TGTGCCAGCAGCCAGGGACAGGGAATAACCGGGGAGCTGTTTTTT. Its translation: CASSQGQGITGELFF.

The CDR3 DNA reads TGTGCCAGCAGCCCTTTTGAGGGGGTAGGCCCCTATGGCTACACCTTC. It codes for CASSPFEGVGPYGYTF. V is TRBV9 and J is TRBJ1-2; tentatively, D is TRBD1 (6 bases). CDR1 SGDLS and CDR2 YYNGEE come from the germline V gene. The CDR3 has 16 amino acids. Trimming removed 4 bases from V and 4 bases from J, with 20 bases in between.

The chain employs TRBV5-1 and TRBJ2-5, with 8 bases that match TRBD1. Germline values: CDR1 SGHRS, CDR2 YFSETQ. V trimming: 0 bases; J trimming: 6 bases; junction bases outside the gene matches: 13. The CDR3 extends over 17 amino acids. The CDR3 DNA reads as TGCGCCAGCAGCTTGGGCCCCGACAGGGGAAGTGTGAAGACCCAGTACTTC. It yields the protein CASSLGPDRGSVKTQYF.

The chain combines TRBV6-5 with TRBJ2-1, with 11 bases that match TRBD2. CDR1 is MNHEY, CDR2 SVGAGI, per germline. The CDR3 is made up of 14 amino acids. Unmatched junction bases numbered 5, after V lost 9 bases and J lost 4 bases. This CDR3 is CASATSGTYNEQFF. In nucleotides, the CDR3 is TGTGCCAGTGCGACTAGCGGGACGTACAATGAGCAGTTCTTC.

This chain joins TRBV5-6 and TRBJ2-1, with 13 bases matching TRBD2. This CDR3 spans 16 amino acids. V dropped 3 bases and J dropped 7; count of bases not matched to a gene: 7. Germline CDR1 and CDR2: SGHDT and YYEEEE. The CDR3 region has the DNA TGTGCCAGCAGCTCCACCACTAGCGGGGGGGGTAATGAGCAGTTCTTC. It yields the protein CASSSTTSGGGNEQFF.

This clone occurred once. V and J are TRBV30 and TRBJ1-1; D is ambiguous. Germline CDR1 reads GTSNPN; CDR2 reads SVGIG (reference sequence). This CDR3 region has 12 residues. V dropped 7 bases and J dropped 6 bases, with 15 bases sitting between them. The CDR3 region is CAYSPPSPEAFF. The CDR3 DNA reads as TGTGCCTATAGCCCTCCATCCCCTGAAGCTTTCTTT.

J is TRBJ2-6 and V is TRBV5-4; 7 bases align to TRBD1. V lost 4 bases and J lost 2; bases outside the gene matches: 12. Germline lookup yields CDR1 SGHNT and CDR2 YYREEE (reference sequence). This CDR3 is built from 18 residues. CDR3 region: CASSGTRDRRPGANVLTF. In DNA form, the CDR3 reads TGTGCCAGCAGCGGAACCCGGGACAGAAGGCCTGGGGCCAACGTCCTGACTTTC.

V usage is TRBV29-1 and J usage is TRBJ2-1, with TRBD1 identical over 11 bases. This CDR3 spans 16 amino acids. Germline values: CDR1 SQVTM, CDR2 ANQGSEA. With V trimmed by 3 bases and J by 9 bases, 13 bases remained unmatched. This CDR3 is CSVDEAGQGAAGEQFF. The CDR3 DNA follows: TGCAGCGTTGACGAGGCCGGACAGGGGGCGGCCGGTGAGCAGTTCTTC.

This clone was detected once. This chain uses TRBV27 with TRBJ2-7, with 11 bases fitting TRBD2. The CDR3 length is 14 residues. The ends lost 6 bases at V and 1 base at J; junction bases unmatched: 2. Germline CDR1 reads MNHEY; CDR2 reads SMNVEV (reference sequence). The DNA for the CDR3 is TGTGCCAGCAGGCTAGCGGGGGGTTCCTACGAGCAGTACTTC. Translated: CASRLAGGSYEQYF.

The gene calls are TRBV6-5 and TRBJ2-7; maybe TRBD1 (6 bases). The V gene lost 4 bases and the J gene lost 5 bases, with 9 bases spanning the gap. Germline V gives CDR1 MNHEY, CDR2 SVGAGI. The CDR3 length is 12 residues. The CDR3 spells CASSSRTDEQYF. CDR3 coding DNA: TGTGCCAGCAGTTCCCGGACAGACGAGCAGTACTTC.

In this sample, this clone turned up once. J is TRBJ1-2 and V is TRBV5-4; 8 bases line up with TRBD1. Germline loops: CDR1 SGHNT, CDR2 YYREEE (reference sequence). CDR3 size: 15 residues. The ends lost 3 bases at V and 4 bases at J; junction bases unmatched: 8. CDR3: CASSYGTGASYGYTF. DNA for the CDR3: TGTGCCAGCAGCTACGGGACAGGAGCGAGCTATGGCTACACCTTC.

CDR3 DNA sequence: TGTGCCAGCAGCTTCTGGACTAGCGGGGCGGGAGATGAGCAGTTCTTC. The encoded protein is CASSFWTSGAGDEQFF. This chain links TRBV7-8 with TRBJ2-1; 12 bases fit TRBD2. Germline V CDR1 and CDR2: SGHVS, FQNEAQ. The CDR3 extends over 16 amino acids. V lost 3 bases and J lost 8; bases outside the gene matches: 8.

V is TRBV7-9 and J is TRBJ2-7, with D tentatively TRBD1 (6 bases). Germline CDR1 is SEHNR and CDR2 is FQNEAQ (reference sequence). This CDR3 region has 16 residues. V was trimmed by 2 bases and J by 6 bases, leaving 20 bases between them. CDR3 in amino acids: CASSLNLGHPPVEQYF. CDR3 sequence (DNA): TGTGCCAGCAGCTTAAACCTGGGACACCCTCCCGTCGAGCAGTACTTC.

This clone has only one observation. The chain combines TRBV13 with TRBJ1-6, with 7 bases matching TRBD1. The CDR3 totals 17 residues. Germline-derived CDR1 and CDR2 are PRHDT and FYEKMQ (reference sequence). Losses at the gene ends were 4 bases for V and 0 bases for J; bases not matched to a gene: 6. The DNA for the CDR3 is TGTGCCAGCAGCTCCTCACAGGGGAGCTCCTATAATTCACCCCTCCACTTT. Translation gives CASSSSQGSSYNSPLHF.